A single sample is the source of the 4 T cell receptor beta chains below, sequenced in a study of blood T cell repertoires in COVID-19. The method was immunoSEQ multiplex PCR; TCRdb's version includes in-frame clones alone and lacks a portion of them. The sample has approximately 80,000 clones, about nine tenths seen once. Sequencing input: peripheral blood. The receptors here all came from a human donor in a cohort sampled during active COVID-19.

This chain uses TRBV5-8 with TRBJ2-1; D call uncertain. The CDR3 is 14 amino acids. Per the germline V gene, CDR1 is SGHTS and CDR2 is YDEGEE. Trimming pared 1 base from V and 0 bases from J, leaving 5 bases between. The DNA of the CDR3 is TGTGCCAGCAGCTTGTCTCTCTCCTACAATGAGCAGTTCTTC. It is translated as CASSLSLSYNEQFF.

The chain links TRBV5-1 to TRBJ2-5, with TRBD2 matching 15 bases. With V trimmed by 4 bases and J by 2 bases, 3 bases remained unmatched. The CDR3 totals 16 residues. Germline assignment: CDR1 SGHRS and CDR2 YFSETQ. This chain's CDR3 is CASSQGTSGGQETQYF. The DNA of the CDR3 is TGCGCCAGCAGCCAGGGGACTAGCGGGGGGCAAGAGACCCAGTACTTC.

V is TRBV3-1 (or the pseudogene TRBV3-2) and J is TRBJ2-7; D might be TRBD2 (5 bases). CDR1 LGHDT and CDR2 YNNKEL come from the germline V gene (reference sequence). Trimming took 0 bases from V and 0 from J, leaving 15 bases between them. This CDR3 has 17 amino acids. CDR3 nucleotide sequence: TGTGCCAGCAGCCAAGATCTGGGAGCTCTGCACTCCTACGAGCAGTACTTC. Translated: CASSQDLGALHSYEQYF.

This sequence joins TRBV7-3 and TRBJ2-5, with 7 nucleotides matching TRBD2. Trimming at V came to 3 bases and at J to 3 bases, leaving 4 bases not matched to a gene. The CDR3 is 14 amino acids. CDR1 and CDR2 from the germline V gene are SGHTA and FQGTGA. The CDR3 nucleotides are TGTGCCAGCAGCTTTGACGGGAGGAAAGAGACCCAGTACTTC. Protein sequence: CASSFDGRKETQYF.